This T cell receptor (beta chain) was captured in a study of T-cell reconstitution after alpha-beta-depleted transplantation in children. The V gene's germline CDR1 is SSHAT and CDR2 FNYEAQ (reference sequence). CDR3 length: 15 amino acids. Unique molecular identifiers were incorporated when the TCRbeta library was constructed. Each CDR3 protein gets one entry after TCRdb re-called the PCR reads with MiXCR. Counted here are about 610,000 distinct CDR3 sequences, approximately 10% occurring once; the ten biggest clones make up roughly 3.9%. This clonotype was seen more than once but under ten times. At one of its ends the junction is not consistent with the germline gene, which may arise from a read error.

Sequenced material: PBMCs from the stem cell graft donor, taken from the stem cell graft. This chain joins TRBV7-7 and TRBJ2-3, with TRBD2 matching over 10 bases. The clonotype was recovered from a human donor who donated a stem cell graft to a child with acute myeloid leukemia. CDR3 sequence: CASSPAGGKADTQYF. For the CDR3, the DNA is TGTGCTAGCAGCCCAGCGGGGGGGAAGGCAGATACGCAGTATTTT.